Presented here are 23 T cell receptor beta chains from one specimen sequenced in a study of cytomegalovirus exposure and HLA in healthy donors. The PCR made use of 60 Vbeta and 13 Jbeta primers. Here immunoSEQ multiplex PCR was the method, and the copy in TCRdb shows in-frame clones only, minus some. The table includes 200,000 to 250,000 clones, roughly 80% detected once. Sequences were obtained from PBMCs. The receptors were gathered from a middle-aged man in good health and CMV-seronegative.

This clone was recorded once. The CDR3 spells CASSKGGDRVCNEQFF. The DNA for the CDR3 is TGTGCCAGCAGCAAAGGAGGGGACAGGGTGTGCAATGAGCAGTTCTTC. The chain recombines TRBV21-1 with TRBJ2-1; the D call TRBD1 from the table was never checked on the DNA. TRBV21-1 is flagged as a pseudogene. The CDR3 contains 16 residues.

This chain uses TRBV7-8 with TRBJ2-7, with TRBD2 identical over 8 bases. CDR1 is SGHVS and CDR2 is FQNEAQ in the germline V gene. This CDR3 spans 14 amino acids. V lost 5 bases to trimming and J lost 1 base; unmatched junction nucleotides: 4. CDR3 nucleotide sequence: TGTGCCAGCAGCCCGACTAGCGATTCCTACGAGCAGTACTTC. The encoded protein is CASSPTSDSYEQYF.

The chain employs TRBV5-6 and TRBJ2-4; D possibly corresponds to TRBD2 (5 bases). CDR3 length: 15 residues. Trimming left V 3 bases short and J 0 bases short, with 10 bases between. Looked up from germline, CDR1 is SGHDT and CDR2 is YYEEEE. In nucleotides, the CDR3 is TGTGCCAGCAGCTCTAGCTTATTAGCCAAAAACATTCAGTACTTC. Translation gives CASSSSLLAKNIQYF.

The chain uses TRBV5-6 and TRBJ2-7; unclear D gene. The CDR3 totals 17 residues. Germline lookup yields CDR1 SGHDT and CDR2 YYEEEE. Trimming left V 2 bases short and J 2 bases short, with 20 bases between. CDR3 nucleotides: TGTGCCAGCAGCTTTCTATCCCCTCCCTTCGAAACCTACGAGCAGTACTTC. Protein: CASSFLSPPFETYEQYF. The complete variable domain, with remaining parts taken from reference TRBV5-6 and TRBJ2-7, reads DAGVTQSPTHLIKTRGQQVTLRCSPKSGHDTVSWYQQALGQGPQFIFQYYEEEERQRGNFPDRFSGHQFPNYSSELNVNALLLGDSALYLCASSFLSPPFETYEQYFGPGTRLTVT.

V and J are TRBV15 and TRBJ2-5; TRBD2 agrees at 8 bases. CDR3 size: 12 residues. CDR1 is LNHNV, CDR2 YYDKDF, per germline (reference sequence). V shed 1 base and J 10 bases; nucleotides not matched to a gene: 2. CDR3 DNA: TGTGCCACCAGCAGAGGCCGGGAGGGCCAGTACTTC. It translates to CATSRGREGQYF.

The chain recombines TRBV7-8 with TRBJ2-3, with D perhaps TRBD2 (5 bases). The CDR3 consists of 16 residues. CDR1 is SGHVS, CDR2 FQNEAQ, per germline. V was shortened by 2 bases and J by 3 bases, with 15 bases between the two germline ends. CDR3 region: CASSLSSASLTDTQYF. CDR3 nucleotide sequence: TGTGCCAGCAGCTTATCGTCGGCTAGCTTGACAGATACGCAGTATTTT.

The gene calls are TRBV9 and TRBJ2-7, with TRBD2 as a possible D gene (7 bases). V was pared by 3 bases and J by 6 bases, with 19 bases between. The CDR3 covers 15 residues. Germline CDR1 SGDLS, CDR2 YYNGEE. The CDR3 protein is CASSAGEGGYSEQYF. DNA of the CDR3: TGTGCCAGCAGCGCGGGGGAGGGGGGTTATTCCGAGCAGTACTTC.

The chain couples TRBV10-3 to TRBJ1-4, with D possibly being TRBD1 (5 bases). Germline CDR1 is ENHRY and CDR2 is SYGVKD. The CDR3 is 15 residues long. The V gene lost 3 bases and the J gene lost 3 bases, with 11 bases spanning the gap. The CDR3 loop reads CAISEITGSNEKLFF. CDR3 bases: TGTGCCATCAGTGAAATAACAGGTTCTAATGAAAAACTGTTTTTT.

The rearrangement uses TRBV4-1 and TRBJ2-2; D ambiguous. This CDR3 comprises 14 residues. Germline CDR1 MGHRA, CDR2 YSYEKL. V gave up 3 bases and J gave up 6 bases, with 11 bases separating them. CDR3 nucleotide sequence: TGCGCCAGCAGCCACGAGTGGGCCTCCGGGGAGCTGTTTTTT. Its translation: CASSHEWASGELFF.

This clone showed up just a few times. The DNA for the CDR3 is TGCAGCGTCTCCCCGGCCGGGGTAGTGAGCTACACCTTC. Its translation is CSVSPAGVVSYTF. The chain links TRBV29-1 to TRBJ1-2; D remains ambiguous. Germline CDR1 SQVTM, CDR2 ANQGSEA. Trimming stripped 6 bases from V and 9 bases from J, with 20 bases between. This CDR3 spans 13 amino acids.

V usage is TRBV2 and J usage is TRBJ2-6; no firm D call. V dropped 6 bases and J dropped 1 base, with 7 bases sitting between them. The CDR3 is 14 amino acids. Per germline, CDR1 SNHLY and CDR2 FYNNEI. The CDR3 coding sequence is TGTGCCAGCAGCTATTTTTCTGGGGCCAACGTCCTGACTTTC. It translates to CASSYFSGANVLTF.

The chain recombines TRBV27 with TRBJ2-7; 11 bases match TRBD2. The V and J ends lost 1 base and 4 bases, in that order; junction bases with no gene match: 3. CDR1 is MNHEY, CDR2 SMNVEV, per germline (reference sequence). The CDR3 length is 15 residues. The CDR3 sequence is CASSLLGLADYEQYF. The CDR3 bases are TGTGCCAGCAGTTTATTGGGACTAGCGGATTACGAGCAGTACTTC.

V gene TRBV10-3 combines with J gene TRBJ2-7; TRBD1 matches 9 bases. Germline V gene sequence: CDR1 ENHRY, CDR2 SYGVKD. Germline trimming cut 6 bases from V and 4 bases from J; bases unmatched to any gene: 10. The CDR3 has 15 residues. The CDR3 spells CAIREVDRGTYEQYF. The CDR3, as DNA: TGTGCCATCAGAGAGGTGGACAGGGGCACTTACGAGCAGTACTTC.

J is TRBJ2-2 and V is TRBV15, with D possibly TRBD1 on 5 matching bases. The germline CDR1 and CDR2 sequences are LNHNV and YYDKDF (reference sequence). V was shortened by 2 bases and J by 6 bases, with 10 bases between the two germline ends. The CDR3 sequence is 14 residues long. CDR3: CATSRLTGPGELFF. The CDR3 nucleotides are TGTGCCACCAGCAGATTAACAGGTCCCGGGGAGCTGTTTTTT.

In regard to this clone: Compared with germline, one end of the junction differs, possibly owing to a read error. The J gene is TRBJ1-4, the V gene TRBV7-9; 7 nucleotides align to TRBD1. The CDR3 is made up of 15 amino acids. Germline CDR1 is SEHNR and CDR2 is FQNEAQ (reference sequence). CDR3 in DNA: TGTTCCAGCAGCTTTACTGAGGACAGGACTGAAAAACTGTTTTTT. This sequence encodes CSSSFTEDRTEKLFF. Using reference TRBV7-9 and TRBJ1-4 for the parts outside the CDR3, the full variable domain is DTGVSQNPRHKITKRGQNVTFRCDPISEHNRLYWYRQTLGQGPEFLTYFQNEAQLEKSRLLSDRFSAERPKGSFSTLEIQRTEQGDSAMYLCSSSFTEDRTEKLFFGSGTQLSVL.

This chain uses TRBV29-1 with TRBJ2-7, with D maybe TRBD1 (5 bases). Trimming removed 4 bases from V and 5 bases from J, with 24 bases in between. The germline CDR1 and CDR2 sequences are SQVTM and ANQGSEA. The CDR3 is 16 residues long. CDR3: CSVVGLGAGKFDEQYF. The CDR3, as DNA: TGCAGCGTTGTCGGCCTTGGGGCAGGGAAGTTCGACGAGCAGTACTTC.

This clone came up a few times. DNA for the CDR3: TGTGCCATCAGTGAAGAGGCCGGTGAGCAGTTCTTC. Protein sequence: CAISEEAGEQFF. V and J are TRBV10-3 and TRBJ2-1; D is undetermined. Per germline, CDR1 ENHRY and CDR2 SYGVKD. The V and J ends lost 3 bases and 9 bases respectively, with 9 bases between them. This CDR3 spans 12 amino acids.

This clone was found once. V is TRBV6-5 and J is TRBJ1-2; 11 positions agree with TRBD1. CDR3 length: 15 amino acids. CDR1 is MNHEY and CDR2 is SVGAGI in the germline V gene. V lost 5 bases, J lost 4 bases, and 6 bases stayed unmatched. The CDR3 reads CASSSAGQGVYGYTF. The CDR3 nucleotides are TGTGCCAGCAGTAGCGCGGGACAGGGGGTCTATGGCTACACCTTC.

The chain joins TRBV5-1 to TRBJ2-1, with 8 bases identical to TRBD2. The V gene's germline CDR1 is SGHRS and CDR2 YFSETQ. The V gene end was trimmed by 4 bases and the J gene end by 6 bases; junction bases not matched to a gene: 9. The CDR3 is 15 amino acids. CDR3 in DNA: TGCGCCAGCAGCCCGAGCGGGGGATTTCTCAATGAGCAGTTCTTC. Protein product: CASSPSGGFLNEQFF.

A word on this clone: Other DNA sequences from this sample encode an identical CDR3 as well. V usage is TRBV7-9 and J usage is TRBJ2-1, with 11 bases identical to TRBD2. Germline lookup yields CDR1 SEHNR and CDR2 FQNEAQ (reference sequence). The CDR3 runs to 16 residues. V was pared by 5 bases and J by 0 bases, with 3 bases of the junction left unmatched. The CDR3 nucleotides are TGTGCCAGCAGCCCTACTAGCGGGAGCTCCTACAATGAGCAGTTCTTC. It yields the protein CASSPTSGSSYNEQFF.

The V and J genes are TRBV19 and TRBJ1-1; no firm D call. The V gene lost 3 bases and the J gene lost 5 bases, with 4 bases spanning the gap. Germline V gene sequence: CDR1 LNHDA, CDR2 SQIVND (reference sequence). This CDR3 comprises 11 residues. The CDR3 protein is CASSMETEAFF. In DNA form, the CDR3 reads TGTGCCAGTAGTATGGAGACTGAAGCTTTCTTT. The whole variable domain, remainder taken from reference TRBV19 and TRBJ1-1, is DGGITQSPKYLFRKEGQNVTLSCEQNLNHDAMYWYRQDPGQGLRLIYYSQIVNDFQKGDIAEGYSVSREKKESFPLTVTSAQKNPTAFYLCASSMETEAFFGQGTRLTVV.

The genes are TRBV15 and TRBJ1-2, with D maybe TRBD1 (5 bases). There are 15 residues in the CDR3. Germline values: CDR1 LNHNV, CDR2 YYDKDF (reference sequence). The germline V and J ends were trimmed by 1 base and 4 bases, with 13 bases remaining between them. The CDR3 region is CATSRGQGVSYGYTF. CDR3 bases: TGTGCCACCAGCAGAGGACAAGGGGTTAGCTATGGCTACACCTTC.

The J gene is TRBJ2-7, the V gene TRBV4-3; D perhaps matches TRBD1 (5 bases). With 0 bases removed from V and 9 bases from J, the gap between germline ends came to 18 bases. This CDR3 has 15 residues. The V gene's germline CDR1 is LGHNA and CDR2 YSLEER. The CDR3 here is CASSQDGHSSDGQYF. In nucleotides, the CDR3 is TGCGCCAGCAGCCAAGATGGACACTCATCCGATGGGCAGTACTTC.